This T cell receptor beta chain originates from a study of CD8 T cells in ankylosing spondylitis. Study-level points and caveats: What appeared characteristic of ankylosing spondylitis blood was a TCR beta motif of eight highly homologous variants. From matched ankylosing spondylitis synovial fluid, disease-linked clones were reportedly recovered at significantly enriched levels.

The V end was cut by 6 bases, the J end by 18 bases, with 21 bases between. Germline-derived CDR1 and CDR2 are MNHNS and SASEGT. The CDR3 has 13 amino acids. TCRdb itself ran the 5' RACE reads through MiXCR, one entry per CDR3 protein. The repertoire holds some 450,000 distinct CDR3 sequences, 15% to 20% seen once, with approximately 0.97% in the top ten. This clonotype was detected ten times or more. Its antigen remains unknown. The chain employs TRBV6-1 and TRBJ1-6, with D perhaps matching TRBD1 (6 bases). The sample consisted of blood, either unsorted or a sorted T cell fraction (not recorded which). The sequence was obtained from a male donor with ankylosing spondylitis. CDR3 sequence: CASSIIGGLNYHF. DNA of the CDR3: TGTGCCAGCAGCATAATAGGGGGACTAAATTACCACTTT.